Listed below are T cell receptor beta chains from one sample, sequenced in a study of response to subunit inactivated influenza vaccine. TCRdb passed the RT-PCR reads through MiXCR, listing each CDR3 protein once. The sample comprises approximately 700,000 distinct CDR3 sequences, more than 11% of which are singletons, and 5.5% to 7% rests with the top ten. The specimen comprised PBMCs from blood, sampled 14 to 15 days before vaccination. Source of these receptors: a man aged 50-60 years who received an inactivated influenza vaccine. Both conserved end residues are part of each CDR3. D genes are given only for firm matches. Expanded clones get a size class; other rows say once, few or many, or leave the size out.

d_gene,j_gene,abundance,v_gene,CDR3aa,CDR3nt
.,TRBJ2-1,.,TRBV3-1,CASSQSRLNEQFF,TGTGCCAGCAGCCAATCTCGCCTAAATGAGCAGTTCTTC
TRBD1,TRBJ2-3,many,TRBV24-1,CATSDSPGQGTDTQYF,TGTGCCACCAGTGATTCCCCGGGACAGGGTACAGATACGCAGTATTTT
TRBD2,TRBJ2-2,.,TRBV3-1,CASSLLAGPDTGELFF,TGTGCCAGCAGCCTACTAGCGGGGCCTGACACCGGGGAGCTGTTTTTT
.,TRBJ1-5,few,TRBV28,CASNSQQDSNQPQHF,TGTGCCAGCAACTCCCAACAGGATAGCAATCAGCCCCAGCATTTT
TRBD2,TRBJ2-7,few,TRBV29-1,CSVRSGRPYEQYF,TGCAGCGTCCGGAGCGGGAGACCCTACGAGCAGTACTTC
.,TRBJ1-5,.,TRBV12-3/TRBV12-4,CASSLASGGAGPQHF,TGTGCCAGCAGTTTAGCTTCTGGGGGAGCTGGGCCCCAGCATTTT
.,TRBJ2-7,.,TRBV12-3/TRBV12-4,CASSLNGTPEQYF,TGTGCCAGCAGTTTAAACGGGACTCCCGAGCAGTACTTC
.,TRBJ1-2,few,TRBV7-2,CASSFGAKRYGYTF,TGTGCCAGCAGCTTTGGAGCAAAGCGCTATGGCTACACCTTC
TRBD2,TRBJ2-1,few,TRBV5-1,CASSFTGRAGEQFF,TGCGCCAGCAGCTTCACTGGGAGGGCCGGTGAGCAGTTCTTC
.,TRBJ1-2,few,TRBV7-2,CASSLVPGNGYTF,TGTGCCAGCAGCTTAGTCCCCGGGAATGGCTACACCTTC
.,TRBJ2-1,.,TRBV9,CASSVDMAGPSGEQFF,TGTGCCAGCAGCGTAGATATGGCGGGACCCTCGGGTGAGCAGTTCTTC
TRBD1,TRBJ2-2,.,TRBV24-1,CATSRTGIANTGELFF,TGTGCCACCAGTCGGACAGGGATCGCGAACACCGGGGAGCTGTTTTTT
.,TRBJ1-5,.,TRBV20-1,CSAGRFRGLNQPQHF,TGCAGTGCTGGTCGGTTCCGGGGACTCAATCAGCCCCAGCATTTT
.,TRBJ2-7,few,TRBV20-1,CSARDNRDGGYEQYF,TGCAGTGCTAGAGATAACCGTGACGGGGGCTACGAGCAGTACTTC
TRBD1,TRBJ2-4,few,TRBV5-1,CASSPRTGEQNIQYF,TGCGCCAGCAGCCCAAGGACAGGGGAGCAGAACATTCAGTACTTC
TRBD2,TRBJ2-5,few,TRBV28,CASRFGLAGGETQYF,TGTGCCAGCAGATTCGGACTAGCGGGAGGAGAGACCCAGTACTTC
.,TRBJ2-1,few,TRBV10-3,CAISESAARDGIYNEQFF,TGTGCCATCAGTGAGTCGGCGGCTCGGGACGGAATCTACAATGAGCAGTTCTTC
TRBD1,TRBJ2-5,.,TRBV24-1,CATRGQGIETQYF,TGTGCCACCAGAGGACAGGGCATCGAGACCCAGTACTTC
.,TRBJ2-2,few,TRBV10-3,CATVGSGNTGELFF,TGTGCCACCGTAGGTAGCGGGAACACCGGGGAGCTGTTTTTT
TRBD1,TRBJ2-1,.,TRBV7-9,CASSLDGQGDNEQFF,TGTGCCAGCAGCTTAGACGGACAGGGGGACAATGAGCAGTTCTTC
TRBD2,TRBJ2-2,few,TRBV20-1,CSARSGAGENTGELFF,TGCAGTGCTAGATCGGGTGCGGGAGAGAACACCGGGGAGCTGTTTTTT
.,TRBJ1-4,few,TRBV28,CASRVATNEKLFF,TGTGCCAGCAGGGTAGCAACTAATGAAAAACTGTTTTTT
TRBD2,TRBJ2-7,many,TRBV25-1,CATSPSGAEQYF,TGTGCCACCTCGCCTAGCGGCGCCGAGCAGTACTTC
TRBD1,TRBJ2-1,.,TRBV15,CATSPRAGGHEQFF,TGTGCCACCAGTCCCCGAGCAGGGGGCCATGAGCAGTTCTTC
.,TRBJ2-6,few,TRBV15,CATSGARDLAGANVLTF,TGTGCCACCAGCGGCGCCAGGGACCTCGCCGGGGCCAACGTCCTGACTTTC
.,TRBJ2-1,.,TRBV7-9,CASSLPRDSSSYNEQFF,TGTGCCAGCAGCTTGCCCCGGGACTCCAGCTCCTACAATGAGCAGTTCTTC
TRBD2,TRBJ2-3,.,TRBV20-1,CSARGSGTLRTDTQYF,TGCAGTGCTAGGGGGAGCGGGACTCTGAGAACAGATACGCAGTATTTT
.,TRBJ2-7,.,TRBV4-2,CASSQDWSGHQVYEQYF,TGTGCCAGCAGCCAAGATTGGTCGGGACACCAAGTCTACGAGCAGTACTTC
.,TRBJ1-4,many,TRBV5-1,CASSLGSTNEKLFF,TGCGCCAGCAGCTTGGGGTCTACTAATGAAAAACTGTTTTTT
.,TRBJ1-1,few,TRBV12-3/TRBV12-4,CASSLGFGAEAFF,TGTGCCAGCAGTTTAGGGTTCGGAGCTGAAGCTTTCTTT
.,TRBJ1-2,few,TRBV29-1,CSAGHPNYGYTF,TGCAGCGCGGGACATCCAAACTATGGCTACACCTTC